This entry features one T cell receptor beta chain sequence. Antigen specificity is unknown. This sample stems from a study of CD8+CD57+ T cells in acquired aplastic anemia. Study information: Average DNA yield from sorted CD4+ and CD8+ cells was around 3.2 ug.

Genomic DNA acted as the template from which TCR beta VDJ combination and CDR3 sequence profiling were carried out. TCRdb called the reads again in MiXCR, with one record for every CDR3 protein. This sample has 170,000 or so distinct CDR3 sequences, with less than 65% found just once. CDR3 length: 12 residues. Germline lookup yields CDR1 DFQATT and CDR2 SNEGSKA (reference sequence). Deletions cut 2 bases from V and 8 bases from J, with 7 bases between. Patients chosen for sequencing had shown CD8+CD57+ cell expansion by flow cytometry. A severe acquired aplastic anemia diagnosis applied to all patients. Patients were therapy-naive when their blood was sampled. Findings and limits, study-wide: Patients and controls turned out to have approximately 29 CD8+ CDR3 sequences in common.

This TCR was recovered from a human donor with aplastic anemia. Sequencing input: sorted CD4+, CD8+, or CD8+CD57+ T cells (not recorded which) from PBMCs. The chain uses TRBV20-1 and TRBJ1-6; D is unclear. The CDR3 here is CSARSDYSPLHF. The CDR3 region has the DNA TGCAGTGCTAGATCGGACTATTCACCCCTCCACTTT.